This TCR beta chain was identified during a study of CD4 T cells in relation to SARS-CoV-2 and coronaviruses. Study findings and constraints: In roughly 60% of donors, memory CD4+ clonotypes crossrecognized SARS-CoV-2 and at least one common cold coronavirus spike.

Sorted naive or memory CD4+ cells met CEF peptides for 9 to 11 days. The length of the CDR3 is 14 residues. V lost 3 bases and J lost 3, with 9 bases in between. Germline CDR1 is MDHEN and CDR2 is SYDVKM. As regards this clone: Its antigen remains unknown.

Data came from immunoSEQ multiplex PCR; TCRdb stores just in-frame clones and leaves some out. Among 37,000 or so clones, roughly 85% were seen once, and the ten largest hold 3.5% to 5%. This sequence originates from an adult with COVID-19. The chain joins TRBV28 to TRBJ2-1; weak D call: TRBD1 (6 bases). The sequencing input was naive CD4+ T cells from PBMCs, cultured in vitro. The sample's subset: naive CD4+ T cells isolated by negative enrichment. Here the CDR3 reads CASSLTGNYNEQFF. CDR3 DNA: TGTGCCAGCAGTTTGACAGGAAACTACAATGAGCAGTTCTTC.